These 2 T cell receptor beta chains share one sample of origin, sequenced in a study of T cell repertoires in cytomegalovirus infection (dated by TCRdb to about 2019). These receptors are not linked to any known antigen. TCRdb records Illumina HiSeq 1500 as the sequencer. The public reads were reanalyzed by TCRdb: fastp trimming at Q25, MiXCR alignment, in-frame beta chains only. Rows are combined by CDR3 protein, so each entry shows the most common genes and DNA. Here the sample has about 110,000 distinct CDR3 sequences; 25% to 30% occur a single time. About 81% of the sample lies in the top ten. In the paper's terms, the treatment or condition label means: in vitro stimulation with specific CMV peptide epitopes to enrich CMV-specific T cells. The specimen comprised CD8+ T cells from cultured PBMCs, sampled from culture after CMV antigen stimulation. These receptors all stem from a human donor in good health (CMV status not recorded). Some clones in this sample may be carry-over from other donors' samples.

V gene TRBV10-2 combines with J gene TRBJ1-1; no clear D. V lost 2 bases and J 1 base, leaving 8 bases between the germline ends. This CDR3 contains 14 residues. Germline V gene sequence: CDR1 WSHSY, CDR2 SAAADI. The CDR3 loop reads CASSEEVWNTEAFF. DNA for the CDR3: TGCGCCAGCAGTGAGGAGGTGTGGAACACTGAAGCTTTCTTT.

The rearrangement joins TRBV11-2 to TRBJ1-4, with 9 bases that match TRBD1. J lost 3 bases, V lost 5 bases, and 10 bases had no gene match. The CDR3 sequence is 17 residues long. The germline V gene encodes CDR1 SGHAT and CDR2 FQNNGV. CDR3 in amino acids: CASSTQQGARANEKLFF. The CDR3 nucleotides are TGTGCCAGCAGCACACAACAGGGGGCGAGGGCTAATGAAAAACTGTTTTTT.